The 21 T cell receptor beta chains reported below all come from one sample, sequenced in a study of cytomegalovirus exposure and HLA in healthy donors. Both 60 Vbeta primers and 13 Jbeta primers went into the PCR. Method: immunoSEQ multiplex PCR; TCRdb's copy keeps in-frame clones and lacks some. The data show around 210,000 clones, approximately 85% seen once. The sequenced sample consisted of PBMCs. The receptor set was obtained from a girl aged 2-15 years in good health and CMV-seronegative.

The chain links TRBV5-5 to TRBJ1-2; D is undetermined. Trimming cost V 3 bases and J 3 bases, with 18 bases left between them. In germline, CDR1 is SGHKS, CDR2 YYEKEE (reference sequence). The CDR3 sequence is 16 residues long. The CDR3 DNA sequence: TGTGCCAGCAGCTCCGGCGGGGTGTTAGGGCACTATGGCTACACCTTC. Translating gives CASSSGGVLGHYGYTF.

In this sample, this clone turned up a few times. This sample also contains other DNA sequences that code for the same CDR3. The V gene is TRBV5-1, the J gene TRBJ2-7; weak D call: TRBD2 (5 bases). V lost 0 bases, J lost 4 bases, and 5 bases lay in between. CDR1 and CDR2 from the germline V gene are SGHRS and YFSETQ. CDR3 length: 12 amino acids. The chain's CDR3 is CASSLGGYEQYF. The DNA for the CDR3 is TGCGCCAGCAGCTTGGGAGGGTACGAGCAGTACTTC.

J is TRBJ1-1 and V is TRBV2; a weak D match, TRBD1 (5 bases). Germline V CDR1 and CDR2: SNHLY, FYNNEI. The V end was cut by 4 bases, the J end by 5 bases, with 17 bases between. This CDR3 has 15 residues. The CDR3 protein is CASSGFGAGGTEAFF. The DNA of the CDR3 is TGTGCCAGCAGTGGGTTCGGGGCTGGGGGGACTGAAGCTTTCTTT.

The rearrangement uses TRBV5-1 and TRBJ2-7, with 11 bases identical to TRBD1. CDR1 SGHRS and CDR2 YFSETQ come from the germline V gene. V shed 4 bases, J shed 6 bases, and the junction held 9 bases outside the gene matches. The CDR3 is 15 amino acids. CDR3 region: CASSLPGQGVGEQYF. In nucleotides, the CDR3 is TGCGCCAGCAGCCTTCCGGGACAGGGGGTTGGCGAGCAGTACTTC.

This clone occurred once. The chain employs TRBV27 and TRBJ1-6; D unclear. V lost 5 bases to trimming and J lost 8 bases, with 22 bases between them. CDR1 MNHEY and CDR2 SMNVEV come from the germline V gene (reference sequence). The CDR3 spans 17 residues. CDR3 amino acids: CASSPLGVKRRHSPLHF. CDR3 nucleotide sequence: TGTGCCAGCAGTCCGCTCGGGGTGAAGCGGAGGCATTCACCCCTCCACTTT.

This chain links TRBV4-1 with TRBJ2-3; possible D gene TRBD1, 5 bases. V was trimmed by 2 bases and J by 0 bases, leaving 15 bases between them. The CDR3 extends over 17 amino acids. Germline-derived CDR1 and CDR2 are MGHRA and YSYEKL. The CDR3 sequence: CASSQRSTGVSTDTQYF. CDR3 in DNA: TGCGCCAGCAGCCAAAGATCTACAGGAGTTAGCACAGATACGCAGTATTTT.

The chain recombines TRBV5-4 with TRBJ1-3, with D possibly matching TRBD1 (5 bases). The CDR3 extends over 15 amino acids. With 0 bases removed from V and 3 bases from J, the gap between germline ends came to 10 bases. Germline V gives CDR1 SGHNT, CDR2 YYREEE (reference sequence). The CDR3 coding sequence is TGTGCCAGCAGCTTGGTGGGGCAGCTTGGAAACACCATATATTTT. Translating gives CASSLVGQLGNTIYF.

The chain carries TRBV11-3 and TRBJ2-3; 11 bases map to TRBD2. CDR1 is SGHNT and CDR2 is YENEEA in the germline V gene. The CDR3 spans 17 residues. The ends lost 4 bases at V and 0 bases at J; junction bases unmatched: 6. CDR3 in amino acids: CASSYGTSGSSTDTQYF. In DNA form, the CDR3 reads TGTGCCAGCAGCTACGGGACTAGCGGTTCTAGCACAGATACGCAGTATTTT.

This CDR3 is CASSLVAGAQGTQYF. In nucleotides, the CDR3 is TGTGCCAGCAGCTTAGTGGCAGGGGCTCAGGGGACCCAGTACTTC. The rearrangement joins TRBV7-6 to TRBJ2-5, with D perhaps TRBD1 (6 bases). The CDR3 contains 15 residues. Per the germline V gene, CDR1 is SGHVS and CDR2 is FNYEAQ. V shed 1 base and J shed 7 bases, with 16 bases lying between them.

The chain links TRBV29-1 to TRBJ2-3, with D possibly matching TRBD1 (6 bases). The germline V gene encodes CDR1 SQVTM and CDR2 ANQGSEA. CDR3 length equals 13 residues. Between the trimmed V and J ends, which lost 7 bases and 2 bases, there was a span of 13 bases. The CDR3 DNA is TGCAGCGCAAAGGGGGTGCTCACAGATACGCAGTATTTT. It codes for CSAKGVLTDTQYF.

V gene TRBV7-7 combines with J gene TRBJ2-3; 7 bases line up with TRBD2. The CDR3 contains 14 residues. CDR1 is SSHAT and CDR2 is FNYEAQ in the germline V gene (reference sequence). V lost 1 base, J lost 6 bases, and 4 bases stayed unmatched. The CDR3 loop reads CASSLGLGGDTQYF. CDR3 nucleotides: TGTGCCAGCAGCTTAGGCCTCGGGGGGGATACGCAGTATTTT.

This rearrangement joins TRBV10-2 to TRBJ2-1; the D gene is possibly TRBD2 (6 bases). The V end lost 6 bases, the J end lost 0 bases, and 6 bases lay between the germline ends. Germline-derived CDR1 and CDR2 are WSHSY and SAAADI. The CDR3 sequence is 13 residues long. The CDR3 loop is CASRAGSYNEQFF. CDR3 nucleotides: TGCGCCAGCAGAGCGGGCTCCTACAATGAGCAGTTCTTC.

This clone was seen just once. The chain combines TRBV2 with TRBJ1-6, with D tentatively TRBD1 (6 bases). CDR3 size: 16 residues. The V end lost 3 bases, the J end lost 4 bases, and 13 bases lay between the germline ends. Germline V gene data show CDR1 as SNHLY and CDR2 as FYNNEI. The CDR3 nucleotides are TGTGCCAGCAGTGACAAGGGGACACTTTATAATTCACCCCTCCACTTT. Encoded protein: CASSDKGTLYNSPLHF.

The chain carries TRBV5-1 and TRBJ2-7, with TRBD2 matching 7 bases. This CDR3 has 14 residues. The trim removed 0 bases at V and 3 bases at J, leaving 3 bases unmatched. Germline lookup yields CDR1 SGHRS and CDR2 YFSETQ. The CDR3 protein is CASSLEASGYEQYF. CDR3 DNA: TGCGCCAGCAGCTTGGAGGCTAGCGGCTACGAGCAGTACTTC.

J is TRBJ2-2 and V is TRBV6-1; the match to TRBD2 covers 11 bases. The CDR3 is 17 residues long. V lost 3 bases and J lost 5; bases outside the gene matches: 8. Germline lookup yields CDR1 MNHNS and CDR2 SASEGT. The CDR3 DNA follows: TGTGCCAGCAGTGATAGGGCGGGACTAGCGGTAACCGGGGAGCTGTTTTTT. It is translated as CASSDRAGLAVTGELFF.

This chain links TRBV30 with TRBJ1-1; D is unresolved. CDR3 length equals 14 residues. V was clipped by 4 bases and J by 0 bases, with 12 bases between them. Looked up from germline, CDR1 is GTSNPN and CDR2 is SVGIG (reference sequence). The DNA of the CDR3 is TGTGCCTGGATTATTGCCGGTATGAACACTGAAGCTTTCTTT. Protein sequence: CAWIIAGMNTEAFF.

The chain uses TRBV10-3 and TRBJ2-5, with TRBD2 identical over 11 bases. The J call may be faulty, since TRBJ2-7 better matches the DNA end. The CDR3 sequence is 15 residues long. Germline loops: CDR1 ENHRY, CDR2 SYGVKD. Written as DNA, the CDR3 is TGTGCCATCAGAGGACTAGCGGGTAACTCCTACGAGCAGTACTTC. Its translation is CAIRGLAGNSYEQYF.

The V and J genes are TRBV18 and TRBJ2-3; 10 positions match TRBD2. V lost 1 base to trimming and J lost 5 bases; unmatched junction nucleotides: 6. CDR1 and CDR2 (germline): KGHSH, LQKENI. The CDR3 covers 16 residues. This CDR3 is CASSPRTSGNGDTQYF. The CDR3 bases are TGTGCCAGCTCACCACGGACTAGCGGTAATGGAGATACGCAGTATTTT.

The chain carries TRBV2 and TRBJ2-2; no clear D gene. The length of the CDR3 is 14 residues. Trimming stripped 7 bases from V and 0 bases from J, with 9 bases between. Germline CDR1 SNHLY, CDR2 FYNNEI. The CDR3 DNA follows: TGTGCCAGCAAGAGCAGCGCGAACACCGGGGAGCTGTTTTTT. Its protein product is CASKSSANTGELFF.

The chain couples TRBV27 to TRBJ2-5; 8 bases match TRBD2. Germline V gene sequence: CDR1 MNHEY, CDR2 SMNVEV (reference sequence). Germline trimming cut 4 bases from V and 2 bases from J; bases unmatched to any gene: 3. The CDR3 spans 14 residues. The CDR3 coding sequence is TGTGCCAGCAGTTCGCGGGGGGCGCAAGAGACCCAGTACTTC. The encoded protein is CASSSRGAQETQYF.

The chain combines TRBV27 with TRBJ1-5; TRBD1 is a possible D gene (5 bases). The CDR3 length is 13 residues. Trimming cost V 6 bases and J 6 bases, with 12 bases left between them. The germline CDR1 and CDR2 sequences are MNHEY and SMNVEV (reference sequence). Here the CDR3 reads CASSPDSFQPQHF. CDR3 nucleotide sequence: TGTGCCAGCAGCCCAGACAGTTTTCAGCCCCAGCATTTT.